The 9 T cell receptor beta chains presented below share a single source sample, sequenced in a study of blood T cell repertoires in COVID-19. The protocol was immunoSEQ multiplex PCR, while the TCRdb copy is restricted to in-frame clones and leaves out a portion. The data contain 30,000 to 40,000 clones, about 78% of them seen just once; the ten biggest clones take up 7.4%. The sample was peripheral blood. All receptors come from a woman aged 55-70 years with acute or convalescent COVID-19.

In its sample, this clone was seen a few times. V and J are TRBV7-9 and TRBJ1-1; TRBD1 might be the D (6 bases). Between the trimmed V and J ends, which lost 5 bases and 7 bases, there was a span of 11 bases. The CDR3 totals 12 residues. From germline, CDR1 is SEHNR and CDR2 FQNEAQ (reference sequence). The DNA of the CDR3 is TGTGCCAGCAGCCCCGGACAGCTTGAAGCTTTCTTT. Protein product: CASSPGQLEAFF.

This clone was seen a handful of times. The CDR3 sequence is CASSVKRQETQYF. In DNA, the CDR3 is TGTGCCAGCAGTGTGAAGCGTCAAGAGACCCAGTACTTC. J is TRBJ2-5 and V is TRBV2; no definite D call. Germline lookup yields CDR1 SNHLY and CDR2 FYNNEI. The V end lost 4 bases, the J end lost 2 bases, and 8 bases lay between the germline ends. This CDR3 has 13 amino acids.

This sequence joins TRBV5-5 and TRBJ1-1; maybe TRBD1 (6 bases). The CDR3 has 18 residues. Germline values: CDR1 SGHKS, CDR2 YYEKEE (reference sequence). The V gene lost 0 bases and the J gene lost 4 bases, with 22 bases spanning the gap. The CDR3 nucleotides read TGTGCCAGCAGCTTGGTATCCCGGGGGGCAGGGAGGGCCACTGAAGCTTTCTTT. It translates to CASSLVSRGAGRATEAFF.

The rearrangement joins TRBV4-1 to TRBJ1-1, with a weak D call TRBD1 (6 bases). The germline CDR1 and CDR2 sequences are MGHRA and YSYEKL. The CDR3 has 15 amino acids. Trimming removed 3 bases at V and 1 base at J, with 12 bases between. DNA of the CDR3: TGCGCCAGCAGCCAGGGAACAGGGTCGAACACTGAAGCTTTCTTT. Its protein is CASSQGTGSNTEAFF.

The V and J genes are TRBV19 and TRBJ2-7; tentative D call: TRBD2 (6 bases). The CDR3 length is 14 residues. Germline assignment: CDR1 LNHDA and CDR2 SQIVND (reference sequence). V lost 5 bases and J lost 6, with 17 bases in between. For the CDR3, the DNA is TGTGCCAGTAGTCCGGGGGTAACTCTGTCCGAGCAGTACTTC. Translation gives CASSPGVTLSEQYF. The variable domain in full, completed from reference TRBV19 and TRBJ2-7, reads DGGITQSPKYLFRKEGQNVTLSCEQNLNHDAMYWYRQDPGQGLRLIYYSQIVNDFQKGDIAEGYSVSREKKESFPLTVTSAQKNPTAFYLCASSPGVTLSEQYFGPGTRLTVT.

This chain connects TRBV6-1 to TRBJ1-6, with TRBD1 as a possible D gene (6 bases). Germline values: CDR1 MNHNS, CDR2 SASEGT. There are 15 residues in the CDR3. Deletions cut 1 base from V and 7 bases from J, with 11 bases between. CDR3: CASSEGSGGNSPLHF. CDR3 bases: TGTGCCAGCAGTGAAGGGTCTGGGGGCAATTCACCCCTCCACTTT.

This chain joins TRBV9 and TRBJ1-4; D is unclear. Germline assignment: CDR1 SGDLS and CDR2 YYNGEE. The V end lost 0 bases, the J end lost 5 bases, and 11 bases lay between the germline ends. The CDR3 is 15 residues long. Here the CDR3 DNA reads TGTGCCAGCAGCGTAGGAACGGGAATGAATGAAAAACTGTTTTTT. It encodes CASSVGTGMNEKLFF. The whole variable domain, filled in from reference TRBV9 and TRBJ1-4, reads DSGVTQTPKHLITATGQRVTLRCSPRSGDLSVYWYQQSLDQGLQFLIQYYNGEERAKGNILERFSAQQFPDLHSELNLSSLELGDSALYFCASSVGTGMNEKLFFGSGTQLSVL.

This clone came up once. The J gene is TRBJ2-2, the V gene TRBV7-9, with 8 bases identical to TRBD1. Germline V gene sequence: CDR1 SEHNR, CDR2 FQNEAQ (reference sequence). The length of the CDR3 is 19 residues. V shed 6 bases and J 4 bases; nucleotides not matched to a gene: 19. The CDR3 DNA sequence: TGTGCCAGCAGACCCATTCTTCGGGAGACAGGGGCTATCACCGGGGAGCTGTTTTTT. It encodes CASRPILRETGAITGELFF.

This rearrangement joins TRBV6-1 to TRBJ2-6; D ambiguous. Trimming cost V 2 bases and J 3 bases, with 8 bases left between them. CDR3 size: 15 residues. Per the germline V gene, CDR1 is MNHNS and CDR2 is SASEGT. The CDR3 DNA is TGTGCCAGCAGTGAATGGAGTGGTGGGGCCAACGTCCTGACTTTC. Translated: CASSEWSGGANVLTF.